The 29 T cell receptor beta chains below come from one sample, sequenced in a study of persistence of HIV-infected CD4 T cells. Lysates of CMV-infected fibroblasts at approximately 9.4 ug/mL stimulated these cells. Sorting selected CD4+ T cells upregulating both CD40 ligand and CD69. The antigens for these receptors are not known. The immunoSEQ assay was version 4, run in survey mode. TCRdb's table, derived via immunoSEQ multiplex PCR, lists solely in-frame clones and lacks some. The sample consists of approximately 15,000 clones, over 60% of them appearing once. This material consisted of CD4+ T cells sorted from PBMCs after approximately 19-hour stimulation, taken from a patient who received antiretroviral therapy. The receptors were sampled from an adult man with HIV who was CMV-seropositive.

The chain uses TRBV15 and TRBJ1-2; D remains unclear. The ends were cut back, 0 bases at V and 5 bases at J, with 7 bases in the middle. The CDR3 totals 13 residues. Germline V lookup: CDR1 LNHNV, CDR2 YYDKDF (reference sequence). CDR3 sequence reads: CATSRDQGYGYTF. The CDR3 DNA follows: TGTGCCACCAGCAGAGACCAAGGGTATGGCTACACCTTC.

The rearrangement joins TRBV20-1 to TRBJ2-3; no clear D gene. There are 15 residues in the CDR3. The germline V gene encodes CDR1 DFQATT and CDR2 SNEGSKA (reference sequence). The V gene lost 3 bases and the J gene lost 6 bases, with 19 bases spanning the gap. The CDR3 DNA follows: TGCAGTGCTAGTCCCCCTTCCTTCACTGGGGATACGCAGTATTTT. Its translation: CSASPPSFTGDTQYF.

This clone was observed a handful of times. V usage is TRBV6-1 and J usage is TRBJ2-7, with D possibly TRBD1 on 6 matching bases. CDR3 length equals 15 residues. Per the germline V gene, CDR1 is MNHNS and CDR2 is SASEGT. Trimming pared 3 bases from V and 0 bases from J, leaving 12 bases between. CDR3 nucleotide sequence: TGTGCCAGCAGTGATTGGGGGCAGAGCTCCTACGAGCAGTACTTC. Amino acid sequence: CASSDWGQSSYEQYF.

This clone was observed once. The chain employs TRBV2 and TRBJ2-7, with 10 bases that match TRBD1. The CDR3 has 14 residues. Trimming took 6 bases from V and 2 from J; bases not matched to a gene: 4. Germline CDR1 SNHLY, CDR2 FYNNEI. The CDR3 protein is CASSRDRGTYEQYF. In DNA form, the CDR3 reads TGTGCCAGCAGCCGGGACAGGGGAACCTACGAGCAGTACTTC.

The chain carries TRBV25-1 and TRBJ1-5; D remains ambiguous. The V gene's germline CDR1 is MGHDK and CDR2 SYGVNS. Trimming took 2 bases from V and 4 from J, leaving 9 bases between them. This CDR3 region has 14 residues. The CDR3 loop is CASSERGGNQPQHF. DNA of the CDR3: TGTGCCAGCAGTGAACGCGGAGGGAATCAGCCCCAGCATTTT. Complete variable domain (other parts from reference TRBV25-1 and TRBJ1-5): EADIYQTPRYLVIGTGKKITLECSQTMGHDKMYWYQQDPGMELHLIHYSYGVNSTEKGDLSSESTVSRIRTEHFPLTLESARPSHTSQYLCASSERGGNQPQHFGDGTRLSIL.

This chain joins TRBV28 and TRBJ2-7; 9 bases match TRBD1. Germline V gene data show CDR1 as MDHEN and CDR2 as SYDVKM. The CDR3 is 14 residues long. V gave up 3 bases and J gave up 7 bases; unmatched junction bases: 7. CDR3 DNA sequence: TGTGCCAGCAGTTTGGAACAGGGGGCAAGGGAGCAGTACTTC. It translates to CASSLEQGAREQYF. Based on the CDR3 plus reference TRBV28 and TRBJ2-7, the full variable domain is DVKVTQSSRYLVKRTGEKVFLECVQDMDHENMFWYRQDPGLGLRLIYFSYDVKMKEKGDIPEGYSVSREKKERFSLILESASTNQTSMYLCASSLEQGAREQYFGPGTRLTVT.

The chain employs TRBV6-5 and TRBJ1-1; D is perhaps TRBD1 (5 bases). Trimming stripped 7 bases from V and 4 bases from J, with 13 bases between. The CDR3 contains 13 residues. Germline CDR1 MNHEY, CDR2 SVGAGI. DNA of the CDR3: TGTGCCAGCACCCATGGACACCCCACTGAAGCTTTCTTT. It translates to CASTHGHPTEAFF.

The chain employs TRBV29-1 and TRBJ2-3; TRBD1 might be the D (6 bases). The CDR3 sequence is 13 residues long. From germline, CDR1 is SQVTM and CDR2 ANQGSEA. The V end was cut by 2 bases, the J end by 2 bases, with 8 bases between. This CDR3 is CSVERDITDTQYF. CDR3 DNA: TGCAGCGTTGAAAGGGACATCACAGATACGCAGTATTTT.

This clone was counted once. This chain connects TRBV6-5 to TRBJ1-1, with 9 bases fitting TRBD1. Germline loops: CDR1 MNHEY, CDR2 SVGAGI. V was clipped by 6 bases and J by 0 bases; unmatched bases: 2. The CDR3 is 14 residues long. The CDR3 DNA reads TGTGCCAGCAGGGACAGGGGAATGAACACTGAAGCTTTCTTT. The encoded protein is CASRDRGMNTEAFF.

The chain combines TRBV11-3 with TRBJ2-1; TRBD1 agrees at 11 bases. V lost 4 bases and J lost 5; bases outside the gene matches: 4. The germline CDR1 and CDR2 sequences are SGHNT and YENEEA. CDR3 length equals 15 residues. The DNA for the CDR3 is TGTGCCAGCAGCTCGGGACAGGGGGTGGACAATGAGCAGTTCTTC. This sequence encodes CASSSGQGVDNEQFF.

V and J are TRBV19 and TRBJ2-5; 8 bases fit TRBD2. The CDR3 spans 16 residues. With 4 bases clipped from V and 2 bases from J, the junction kept 9 bases outside the gene matches. CDR1 LNHDA and CDR2 SQIVND come from the germline V gene (reference sequence). The DNA of the CDR3 is TGTGCCAGTAGTAAGTGGGGAACTAGCGGACAAGAGACCCAGTACTTC. The encoded protein is CASSKWGTSGQETQYF.

A few counts support this clone. The chain employs TRBV6-6 and TRBJ1-4; D unclear. Looked up from germline, CDR1 is MNHNY and CDR2 is SVGAGI (reference sequence). Trimming shortened V by 1 base and J by 13 bases, and 10 bases separated the two germline ends. This CDR3 is built from 12 residues. The DNA for the CDR3 is TGTGCCAGCAGTTACTTCGGAGGCGGACTGTTTTTT. It translates to CASSYFGGGLFF.

This CDR3 is CASSPGGFNYGYTF. The CDR3 region has the DNA TGTGCCAGCAGTCCAGGTGGTTTTAACTATGGCTACACCTTC. The chain has TRBV6-2 or TRBV6-3 and TRBJ1-2; D is unresolved. This CDR3 spans 14 amino acids. In germline, CDR1 is MNHEY, CDR2 SVGEGT. V lost 5 bases to trimming and J lost 1 base, with 11 bases between them.

This clone was counted between two and nine times. This same CDR3 is encoded by further DNA sequences in the sample. The V and J genes are TRBV5-1 and TRBJ2-3; possibly TRBD2 for D (7 bases). Trimming shortened V by 0 bases and J by 2 bases, and 13 bases separated the two germline ends. CDR3 length: 16 amino acids. Germline CDR1 and CDR2: SGHRS and YFSETQ. CDR3 region: CASSLAGGRSTDTQYF. The DNA of the CDR3 is TGCGCCAGCAGCTTGGCCGGGGGGCGCTCCACAGATACGCAGTATTTT.

This chain links TRBV20-1 with TRBJ1-1; 9 bases match TRBD1. The CDR3 runs to 13 residues. Trimming removed 3 bases from V and 6 bases from J; junction bases left unmatched: 5. Germline V gene lookup returns CDR1 DFQATT and CDR2 SNEGSKA (reference sequence). The CDR3 region is CSASRDRDPEAFF. CDR3 nucleotide sequence: TGCAGTGCTAGTCGGGACAGGGATCCTGAAGCTTTCTTT.

The chain combines TRBV7-8 with TRBJ2-7; 12 nucleotides match TRBD1. The germline CDR1 and CDR2 sequences are SGHVS and FQNEAQ. The CDR3 length is 15 residues. V was pared by 5 bases and J by 3 bases, with 5 bases of the junction left unmatched. CDR3 residues: CASSKGQGAVYEQYF. In DNA, the CDR3 is TGTGCCAGCAGCAAGGGACAGGGGGCTGTCTACGAGCAGTACTTC.

This chain joins TRBV6-5 and TRBJ2-2; a possible D gene is TRBD2 (6 bases). V was shortened by 7 bases and J by 5 bases, with 11 bases between the two germline ends. CDR3 size: 13 residues. Looked up from germline, CDR1 is MNHEY and CDR2 is SVGAGI. CDR3 in amino acids: CASTPGDTGELFF. In DNA form, the CDR3 reads TGTGCCAGCACACCGGGAGATACCGGGGAGCTGTTTTTT.

The rearrangement uses TRBV10-1 and TRBJ2-3; unclear D gene. This CDR3 has 11 amino acids. V gave up 10 bases and J gave up 5 bases, with 10 bases separating them. Germline V lookup: CDR1 WNHNN, CDR2 SYGVQD (reference sequence). The CDR3 sequence is CATATEDTQYF. As DNA, the CDR3 is TGCGCCACCGCCACGGAAGATACGCAGTATTTT.

This chain connects TRBV5-1 to TRBJ2-3; D perhaps matches TRBD2 (5 bases). The CDR3 is made up of 15 amino acids. Germline V gene lookup returns CDR1 SGHRS and CDR2 YFSETQ. Trimming cost V 3 bases and J 1 base, with 12 bases left between them. CDR3 residues: CASSWGALGTDTQYF. CDR3 DNA sequence: TGCGCCAGCAGCTGGGGAGCGCTGGGCACAGATACGCAGTATTTT.

This clone was recorded a few times. This chain uses TRBV7-9 with TRBJ1-4, with TRBD1 identical over 8 bases. The length of the CDR3 is 15 residues. Trimming took 4 bases from V and 3 from J; bases not matched to a gene: 4. CDR1 and CDR2 from the germline V gene are SEHNR and FQNEAQ (reference sequence). The CDR3 DNA is TGTGCCAGCAGCTCAGGGGGCATATCTAATGAAAAACTGTTTTTT. Translation: CASSSGGISNEKLFF.

The V call is TRBV4-1, the J call TRBJ1-2; 7 bases fit TRBD1. The germline V gene has CDR1 MGHRA and CDR2 YSYEKL. V lost 0 bases to trimming and J lost 5 bases; unmatched junction nucleotides: 6. This CDR3 comprises 15 residues. CDR3: CASSQDLGQPYGYTF. CDR3 DNA sequence: TGCGCCAGCAGCCAAGACCTGGGACAGCCTTATGGCTACACCTTC.

The chain couples TRBV5-1 to TRBJ2-1, with D possibly matching TRBD2 (7 bases). CDR1 and CDR2 from the germline V gene are SGHRS and YFSETQ. V lost 7 bases and J 5 bases, leaving 22 bases between the germline ends. This CDR3 is 16 amino acids long. CDR3 in amino acids: CASWGPLGGTNNEQFF. The CDR3, as DNA: TGCGCCAGCTGGGGACCGCTCGGGGGGACAAACAATGAGCAGTTCTTC. The whole variable domain, filled in from reference TRBV5-1 and TRBJ2-1, reads KAGVTQTPRYLIKTRGQQVTLSCSPISGHRSVSWYQQTPGQGLQFLFEYFSETQRNKGNFPGRFSGRQFSNSRSEMNVSTLELGDSALYLCASWGPLGGTNNEQFFGPGTRLTVL.

The J gene is TRBJ2-4, the V gene TRBV6-5, with a possible D match to TRBD2 (5 bases). Germline V gene lookup returns CDR1 MNHEY and CDR2 SVGAGI. V was pared by 7 bases and J by 6 bases, with 10 bases between. The CDR3 sequence is 12 residues long. CDR3 amino acids: CASTEAGNIQYF. The CDR3 region has the DNA TGTGCCAGCACGGAGGCAGGAAACATTCAGTACTTC.

The genes are TRBV6-5 and TRBJ2-5, with D tentatively TRBD1 or TRBD2 (5 bases each). Trimming cost V 6 bases and J 2 bases, with 13 bases left between them. This CDR3 region has 14 residues. CDR1 is MNHEY and CDR2 is SVGAGI in the germline V gene. CDR3 in amino acids: CASRMGRPQETQYF. DNA of the CDR3: TGTGCCAGCAGGATGGGACGGCCACAAGAGACCCAGTACTTC.

The chain links TRBV7-9 to TRBJ1-4, with unresolved D. CDR1 is SEHNR, CDR2 FQNEAQ, per germline (reference sequence). This CDR3 is 14 amino acids long. V lost 4 bases and J lost 2, with 8 bases in between. The CDR3 nucleotides are TGTGCCAGCAGCTCCCATCTGACTAATGAAAAACTGTTTTTT. Amino acid sequence: CASSSHLTNEKLFF.

This clone was seen only once. The rearrangement joins TRBV10-1 to TRBJ1-2, with a tentative D call TRBD1 (5 bases). The length of the CDR3 is 13 residues. CDR1 is WNHNN and CDR2 is SYGVQD in the germline V gene (reference sequence). V lost 6 bases and J 4 bases, leaving 12 bases between the germline ends. The CDR3 here is CASSPGTGYGYTF. The CDR3 DNA reads TGCGCCAGCAGCCCCGGGACGGGCTATGGCTACACCTTC.

The chain has TRBV25-1 and TRBJ1-1; D is ambiguous. Germline CDR1 and CDR2: MGHDK and SYGVNS. The CDR3 length is 12 residues. Trimming stripped 4 bases from V and 4 bases from J, with 7 bases between. The DNA of the CDR3 is TGTGCCAGCAGTGGACGAGGCACTGAAGCTTTCTTT. Its protein product is CASSGRGTEAFF.

This clone occurred a few times. The rearrangement joins TRBV11-3 to TRBJ2-3; D may correspond to TRBD1 or TRBD2 (7 bases each). Germline CDR1 is SGHNT and CDR2 is YENEEA. Deletions cut 5 bases from V and 6 bases from J, with 15 bases between. The CDR3 sequence is 14 residues long. The CDR3 region is CASSIRGGMDTQYF. CDR3 nucleotides: TGTGCCAGCAGCATCAGGGGGGGCATGGATACGCAGTATTTT.

This sequence joins TRBV9 and TRBJ1-1, with D maybe TRBD1 (6 bases). This CDR3 spans 12 amino acids. V was cut by 7 bases and J by 1 base, with 8 bases left in between. Germline V gene data show CDR1 as SGDLS and CDR2 as YYNGEE. This CDR3 reads CASGGGNTEAFF. CDR3 DNA sequence: TGTGCCAGCGGAGGGGGGAACACTGAAGCTTTCTTT.